This passage covers 14 T cell receptor beta chains from one sample sequenced in a study of TIL therapy for anti-PD-1-resistant metastatic lung cancer. This sample's time point: pre-treatment sample, taken before nivolumab and TIL therapy. The immunoSEQ assay was v3. Assay: immunoSEQ multiplex PCR; the TCRdb copy retains only in-frame clones and omits some. The sample has more than 20,000 clones, 60% to 85% seen once. The starting material was blood, obtained at baseline. These receptors originate from a person aged 25 to 79 with non-small cell lung cancer.

This clone has more than one count but fewer than ten. The chain uses TRBV11-3 and TRBJ2-1; D is possibly TRBD2 (5 bases). Trimming stripped 5 bases from V and 7 bases from J, with 18 bases between. Germline CDR1 reads SGHNT; CDR2 reads YENEEA. The CDR3 has 15 residues. CDR3 residues: CASSPPTAGVNEQFF. The CDR3 DNA follows: TGTGCCAGCAGCCCACCAACGGCCGGGGTTAATGAGCAGTTCTTC.

The V and J genes are TRBV5-6 and TRBJ2-5; 7 positions agree with TRBD1. The J call may be faulty, since TRBJ2-7 better matches the DNA end. The CDR3 has 14 amino acids. The germline gives CDR1 SGHDT, CDR2 YYEEEE. CDR3 DNA sequence: TGTGCCAGCAGCTACAGGGGTCAGGCCTACGAGCAGTACTTC. As protein: CASSYRGQAYEQYF.

CDR3 DNA sequence: TGTGCCAGCAGCTTAGATGGGGCGGCGGGGTGGGGCACAGATACGCAGTATTTT. Its protein product is CASSLDGAAGWGTDTQYF. The chain has TRBV11-3 and TRBJ2-3; possible D gene TRBD2, 6 bases. Trimming shortened V by 0 bases and J by 1 base, and 17 bases separated the two germline ends. The CDR3 runs 18 residues. Germline assignment: CDR1 SGHNT and CDR2 YENEEA. Complete variable domain (other parts from reference TRBV11-3 and TRBJ2-3): EAGVVQSPRYKIIEKKQPVAFWCNPISGHNTLYWYLQNLGQGPELLIRYENEEAVDDSQLPKDRFSAERLKGVDSTLKIQPAELGDSAVYLCASSLDGAAGWGTDTQYFGPGTRLTVL.

The J gene is TRBJ2-7, the V gene TRBV10-3; unclear D gene. V lost 11 bases, J lost 2 bases, and 10 bases lay in between. Germline CDR1 and CDR2: ENHRY and SYGVKD. CDR3 length: 11 amino acids. CDR3 residues: CASGGAYEQYF. In nucleotides, the CDR3 is TGTGCCTCCGGTGGGGCCTACGAGCAGTACTTC.

The chain combines TRBV11-3 with TRBJ2-2, with D maybe TRBD2 (5 bases). This CDR3 contains 16 residues. V was pared by 5 bases and J by 1 base, with 14 bases between. Germline values: CDR1 SGHNT, CDR2 YENEEA. CDR3: CASSPNWAGNTGELFF. In DNA, the CDR3 is TGTGCCAGCAGCCCGAACTGGGCGGGGAACACCGGGGAGCTGTTTTTT.

The chain links TRBV19 to TRBJ2-5; D possibly corresponds to TRBD1 (5 bases). The assigned J gene may be wrong: the sequence end matches TRBJ2-7 better. Germline V gene lookup returns CDR1 LNHDA and CDR2 SQIVND (reference sequence). The CDR3 loop spans 12 amino acids. The CDR3 is CASRDSLYEQYF. The CDR3 nucleotides read TGTGCCAGTAGAGACAGCCTTTACGAGCAGTACTTC.

This chain uses TRBV20-1 with TRBJ1-5; no clear D gene. The CDR3 runs to 10 residues. The V end lost 0 bases, the J end lost 7 bases, and 1 base lay between the germline ends. Germline loops: CDR1 DFQATT, CDR2 SNEGSKA (reference sequence). This chain's CDR3 is CSAREQPQHF. The CDR3 DNA reads TGCAGTGCTAGAGAGCAGCCCCAGCATTTT.

This chain links TRBV7-2 with TRBJ2-1; D is unresolved. Between the trimmed V and J ends, which lost 8 bases and 7 bases, there was a span of 9 bases. CDR1 is SGHTA and CDR2 is FQGNSA in the germline V gene. This CDR3 comprises 11 residues. The CDR3: CASGIFNEQFF. The CDR3 nucleotides are TGTGCCAGCGGAATCTTTAATGAGCAGTTCTTC.

The table lists this clone with a few counts. The chain employs TRBV7-6 and TRBJ2-1, with D perhaps matching TRBD2 (5 bases). V dropped 1 base and J dropped 12 bases, with 16 bases sitting between them. CDR3 length: 14 amino acids. Germline V lookup: CDR1 SGHVS, CDR2 FNYEAQ. DNA for the CDR3: TGTGCCAGCAGCTTAGACGGTACGGAGGACGGGCAGTTCTTC. Translated, it gives CASSLDGTEDGQFF.

This clone was observed a handful of times. This sequence joins TRBV5-1 and TRBJ2-7; 14 positions match TRBD2. V trimming: 5 bases; J trimming: 6 bases; junction bases outside the gene matches: 4. The germline V gene encodes CDR1 SGHRS and CDR2 YFSETQ. The CDR3 runs 14 residues. CDR3 sequence (DNA): TGCGCCAGCAGAGCGGGACTAGCGGGAGTCGAGCAGTACTTC. This encodes CASRAGLAGVEQYF.

The chain uses TRBV7-2 and TRBJ2-7; 10 bases line up with TRBD2. The junction had 4 bases not matched to a gene; V was cut back by 5 bases and J by 0 bases. Germline lookup yields CDR1 SGHTA and CDR2 FQGNSA. This CDR3 is 15 amino acids long. CDR3 DNA sequence: TGTGCCAGCAGCACCACTAGCGGGAACTCCTACGAGCAGTACTTC. This codes for CASSTTSGNSYEQYF.

This clone was observed a few times. This sequence joins TRBV14 and TRBJ2-7; D might be TRBD1 (6 bases). Germline assignment: CDR1 SGHDN and CDR2 FVKESK. The germline V and J ends were trimmed by 4 bases and 11 bases, with 18 bases remaining between them. The CDR3 length is 13 residues. The DNA for the CDR3 is TGTGCCAGCAGCCCGACAGGTCTTACGACAGAGTACTTC. Amino acids: CASSPTGLTTEYF.

V is TRBV5-1 and J is TRBJ1-1; 9 nucleotides match TRBD1. The CDR3 runs 14 residues. Germline CDR1 SGHRS, CDR2 YFSETQ. Unmatched junction bases numbered 5, after V lost 3 bases and J lost 5 bases. DNA of the CDR3: TGCGCCAGCAGCTCACAGGGGGCAGGGACTGAAGCTTTCTTT. This gives the protein CASSSQGAGTEAFF.

This chain links TRBV6-5 with TRBJ2-1; TRBD2 is a possible D gene (6 bases). Per the germline V gene, CDR1 is MNHEY and CDR2 is SVGAGI. The CDR3 is 15 residues long. V dropped 5 bases and J dropped 2 bases, with 13 bases sitting between them. The CDR3 here is CASSPSALAYNEQFF. In DNA form, the CDR3 reads TGTGCCAGCAGTCCTAGCGCCCTCGCCTACAATGAGCAGTTCTTC.